The clone carrying this TCR beta chain was seen repeatedly, ten times or more. Its antigen is as yet unknown. V lost 0 bases and J 7 bases, leaving 23 bases between the germline ends. This CDR3 region has 18 residues. Per the germline V gene, CDR1 is MGHRA and CDR2 is YSYEKL. These data come from a study of shared clonotypes between healthy human individuals. Study summary: There were three CD4 naive, three CD4 memory, two CD8 naive and one CD8 memory plates per donor. The study's findings and limits: Sequencing depth was expected to affect clonotype sharing among donors.

A CD45RA-negative memory subset and a CD45RA+ naive subset were separated from the CD4+ cells. Across several immunoSEQ plates, the genomic DNA of each subset was split evenly. Generated by immunoSEQ multiplex PCR, the TCRdb table keeps only in-frame clones and is missing some. The sample includes some 1,100,000 clones, more than 75% of them seen just once. The clonotype was recovered from a man younger than 35 in good health. Some clones in this sample may be carry-over from other donors' samples. The chain uses TRBV4-1 and TRBJ2-3; perhaps TRBD2 as D (5 bases). Material: memory CD4+ T cells from PBMCs. Subset: CD45RA-negative fraction. The CDR3 region has the DNA TGCGCCAGCAGCCAAGAACGTACGAGGGCGGATCTTCAATATACGCAGTATTTT. Encoded protein: CASSQERTRADLQYTQYF.